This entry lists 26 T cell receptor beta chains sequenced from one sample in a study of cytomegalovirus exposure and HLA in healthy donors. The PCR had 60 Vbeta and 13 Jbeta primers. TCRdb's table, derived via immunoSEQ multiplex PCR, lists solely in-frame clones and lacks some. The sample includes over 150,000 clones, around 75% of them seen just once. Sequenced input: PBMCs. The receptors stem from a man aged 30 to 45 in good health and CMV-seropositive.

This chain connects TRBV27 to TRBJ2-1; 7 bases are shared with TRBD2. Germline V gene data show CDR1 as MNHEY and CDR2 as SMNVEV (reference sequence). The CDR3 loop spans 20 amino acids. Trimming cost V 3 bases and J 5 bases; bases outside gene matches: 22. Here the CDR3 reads CASSFHGRGRRLSRDNEQFF. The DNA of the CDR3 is TGTGCCAGCAGTTTCCATGGGAGGGGAAGAAGACTCAGCAGGGACAATGAGCAGTTCTTC.

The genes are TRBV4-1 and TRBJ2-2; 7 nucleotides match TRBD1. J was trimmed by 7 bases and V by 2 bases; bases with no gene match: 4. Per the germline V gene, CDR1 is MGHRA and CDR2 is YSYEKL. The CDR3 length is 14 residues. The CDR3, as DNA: TGCGCCAGCAGCCAAAGACAGGGCTACGGGGAGCTGTTTTTT. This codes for CASSQRQGYGELFF.

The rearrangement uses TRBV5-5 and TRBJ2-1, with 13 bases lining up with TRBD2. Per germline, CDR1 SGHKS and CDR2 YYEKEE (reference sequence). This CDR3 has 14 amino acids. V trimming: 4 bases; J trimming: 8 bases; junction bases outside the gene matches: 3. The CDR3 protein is CASSRTSGSDEQFF. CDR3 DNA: TGTGCCAGCAGCCGGACTAGCGGGAGTGATGAGCAGTTCTTC.

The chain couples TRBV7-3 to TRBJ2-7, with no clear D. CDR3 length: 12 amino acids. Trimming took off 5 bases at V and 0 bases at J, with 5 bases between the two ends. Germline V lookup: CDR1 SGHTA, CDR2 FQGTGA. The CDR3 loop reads CASSGSSYEQYF. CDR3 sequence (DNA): TGTGCCAGCAGCGGCTCCTCCTACGAGCAGTACTTC. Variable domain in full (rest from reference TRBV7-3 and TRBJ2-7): GAGVSQTPSNKVTEKGKYVELRCDPISGHTALYWYRQSLGQGPEFLIYFQGTGAADDSGLPNDRFFAVRPEGSVSTLKIQRTERGDSAVYLCASSGSSYEQYFGPGTRLTVT.

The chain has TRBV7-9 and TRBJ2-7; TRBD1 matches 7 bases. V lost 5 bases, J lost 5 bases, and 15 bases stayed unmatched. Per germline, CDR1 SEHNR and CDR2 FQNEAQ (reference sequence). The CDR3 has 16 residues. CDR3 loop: CASSPPYRGKGDEQYF. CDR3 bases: TGTGCCAGCAGCCCACCCTACAGGGGAAAAGGTGACGAGCAGTACTTC.

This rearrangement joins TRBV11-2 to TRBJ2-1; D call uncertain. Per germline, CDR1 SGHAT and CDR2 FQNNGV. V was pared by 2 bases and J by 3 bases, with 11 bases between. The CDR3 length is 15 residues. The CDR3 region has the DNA TGTGCCAGCAGCTTATCCGTCAGATACTACAATGAGCAGTTCTTC. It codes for CASSLSVRYYNEQFF.

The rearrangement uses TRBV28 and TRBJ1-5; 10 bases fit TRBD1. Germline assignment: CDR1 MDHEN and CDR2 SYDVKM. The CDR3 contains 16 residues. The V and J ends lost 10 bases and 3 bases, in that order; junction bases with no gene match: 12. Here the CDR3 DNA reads TGTGCCATTTCCAGGACAGGGGGGACCGTCAATCAGCCCCAGCATTTT. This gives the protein CAISRTGGTVNQPQHF.

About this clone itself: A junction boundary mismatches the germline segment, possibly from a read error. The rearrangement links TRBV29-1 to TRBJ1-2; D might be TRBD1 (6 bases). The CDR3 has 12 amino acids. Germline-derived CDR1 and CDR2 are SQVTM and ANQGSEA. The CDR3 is CSGGGHPYDYTF. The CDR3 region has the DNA TGCAGCGGGGGGGGGCACCCCTATGACTACACCTTC.

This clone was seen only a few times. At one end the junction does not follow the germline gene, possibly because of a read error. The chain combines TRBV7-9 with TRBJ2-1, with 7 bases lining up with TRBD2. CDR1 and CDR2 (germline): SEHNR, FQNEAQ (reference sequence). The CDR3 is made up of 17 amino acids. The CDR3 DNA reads TGTTCCAGCAGCCGACCATCGGGGGGAGCTCTGGGCAATGAGCAGTTCTTC. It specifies CSSSRPSGGALGNEQFF.

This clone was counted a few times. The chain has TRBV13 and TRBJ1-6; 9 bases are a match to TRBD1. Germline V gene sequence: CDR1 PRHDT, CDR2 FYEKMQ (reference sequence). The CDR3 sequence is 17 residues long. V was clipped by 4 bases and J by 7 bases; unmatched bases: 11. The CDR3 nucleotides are TGTGCCAGCAGCTCCGAACTGGGGACAGGGTCCAATTCACCCCTCCACTTT. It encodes CASSSELGTGSNSPLHF.

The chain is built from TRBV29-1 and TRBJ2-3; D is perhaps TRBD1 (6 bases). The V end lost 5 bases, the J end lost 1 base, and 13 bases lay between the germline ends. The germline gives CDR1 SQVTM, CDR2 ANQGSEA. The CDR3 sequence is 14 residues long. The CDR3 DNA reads TGCAGCGTTCAACAGGGCGTGGGCACAGATACGCAGTATTTT. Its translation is CSVQQGVGTDTQYF.

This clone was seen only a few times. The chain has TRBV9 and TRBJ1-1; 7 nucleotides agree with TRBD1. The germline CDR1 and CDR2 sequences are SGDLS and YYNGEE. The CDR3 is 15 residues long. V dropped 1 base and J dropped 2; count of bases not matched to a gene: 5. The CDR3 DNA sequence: TGTGCCAGCAGCGTACAGGGGGTAGGAAACACTGAAGCTTTCTTT. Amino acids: CASSVQGVGNTEAFF.

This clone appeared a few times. Here the CDR3 DNA reads TGTGCCAGCTCACCCGACAGGGGCCGCTCCTACGAGCAGTACTTC. Its translation is CASSPDRGRSYEQYF. The rearrangement joins TRBV18 to TRBJ2-7; 8 bases match TRBD1. Germline CDR1 KGHSH, CDR2 LQKENI. The J segment lost 0 bases and the V segment lost 3 bases, leaving 4 bases of the junction unmatched. This CDR3 region has 15 residues.

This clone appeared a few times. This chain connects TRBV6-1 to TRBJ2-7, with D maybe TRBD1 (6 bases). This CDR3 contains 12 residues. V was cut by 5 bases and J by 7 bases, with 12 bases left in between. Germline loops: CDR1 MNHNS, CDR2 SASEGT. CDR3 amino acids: CASSQGFGEQYF. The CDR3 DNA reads TGTGCCAGCAGTCAGGGGTTCGGGGAGCAGTACTTC.

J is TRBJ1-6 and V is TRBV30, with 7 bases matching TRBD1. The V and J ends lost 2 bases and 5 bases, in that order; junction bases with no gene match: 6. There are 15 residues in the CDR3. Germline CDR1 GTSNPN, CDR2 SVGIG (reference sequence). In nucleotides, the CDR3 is TGTGCCTGGAGTCCTGGGACAGCTCATAATTCACCCCTCCACTTT. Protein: CAWSPGTAHNSPLHF.

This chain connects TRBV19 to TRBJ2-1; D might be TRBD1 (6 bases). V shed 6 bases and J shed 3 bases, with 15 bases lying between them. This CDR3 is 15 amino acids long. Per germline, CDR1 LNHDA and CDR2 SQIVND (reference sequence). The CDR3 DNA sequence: TGTGCCAGTAGACCCGGGACAAACCTCTACAATGAGCAGTTCTTC. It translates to CASRPGTNLYNEQFF.

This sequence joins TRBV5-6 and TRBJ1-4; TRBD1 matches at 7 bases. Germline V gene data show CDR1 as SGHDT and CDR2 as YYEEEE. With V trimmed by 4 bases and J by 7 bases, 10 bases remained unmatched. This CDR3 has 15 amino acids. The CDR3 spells CASSAHGRGAEKLFF. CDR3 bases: TGTGCCAGCAGCGCTCATGGCAGGGGGGCTGAAAAACTGTTTTTT. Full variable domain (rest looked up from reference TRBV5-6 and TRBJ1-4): DAGVTQSPTHLIKTRGQQVTLRCSPKSGHDTVSWYQQALGQGPQFIFQYYEEEERQRGNFPDRFSGHQFPNYSSELNVNALLLGDSALYLCASSAHGRGAEKLFFGSGTQLSVL.

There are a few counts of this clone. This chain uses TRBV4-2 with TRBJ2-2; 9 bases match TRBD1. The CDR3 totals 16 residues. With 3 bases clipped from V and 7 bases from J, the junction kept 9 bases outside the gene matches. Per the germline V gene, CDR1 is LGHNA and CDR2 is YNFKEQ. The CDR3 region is CASSHPGTGLDGELFF. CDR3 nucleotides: TGTGCCAGCAGCCACCCCGGGACAGGGCTGGACGGGGAGCTGTTTTTT.

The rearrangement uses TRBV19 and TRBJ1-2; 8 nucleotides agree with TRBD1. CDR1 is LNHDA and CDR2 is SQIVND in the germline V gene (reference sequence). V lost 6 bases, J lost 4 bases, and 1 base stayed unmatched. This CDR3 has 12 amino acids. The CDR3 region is CASSTGGYGYTF. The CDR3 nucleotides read TGTGCCAGTAGCACAGGGGGCTATGGCTACACCTTC.

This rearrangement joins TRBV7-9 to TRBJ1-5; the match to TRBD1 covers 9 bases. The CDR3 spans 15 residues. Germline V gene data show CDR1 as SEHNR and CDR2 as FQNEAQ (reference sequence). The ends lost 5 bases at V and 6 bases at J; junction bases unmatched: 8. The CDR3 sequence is CASSPIGTGIQPQHF. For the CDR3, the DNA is TGTGCCAGCAGCCCCATCGGGACAGGGATTCAGCCCCAGCATTTT.

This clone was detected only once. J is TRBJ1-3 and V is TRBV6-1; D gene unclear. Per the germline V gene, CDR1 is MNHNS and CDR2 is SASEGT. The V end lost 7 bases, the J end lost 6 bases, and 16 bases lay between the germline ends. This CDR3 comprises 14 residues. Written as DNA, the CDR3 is TGTGCCAGCACGGATGAGGGCCTTCAAAACACCATATATTTT. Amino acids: CASTDEGLQNTIYF.

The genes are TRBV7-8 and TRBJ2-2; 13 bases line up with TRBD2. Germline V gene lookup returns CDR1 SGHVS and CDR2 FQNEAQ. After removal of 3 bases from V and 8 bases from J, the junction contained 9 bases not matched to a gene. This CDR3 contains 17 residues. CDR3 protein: CASSLPTSGRALGELFF. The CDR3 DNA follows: TGTGCCAGCAGCTTGCCCACTAGCGGGAGGGCCCTAGGGGAGCTGTTTTTT.

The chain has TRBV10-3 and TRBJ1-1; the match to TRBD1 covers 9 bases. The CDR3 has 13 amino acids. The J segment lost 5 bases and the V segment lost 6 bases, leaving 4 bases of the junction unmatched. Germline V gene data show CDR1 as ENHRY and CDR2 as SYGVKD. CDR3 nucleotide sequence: TGTGCCATCAGGAAACAGGGGGCTACTGAAGCTTTCTTT. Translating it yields CAIRKQGATEAFF.

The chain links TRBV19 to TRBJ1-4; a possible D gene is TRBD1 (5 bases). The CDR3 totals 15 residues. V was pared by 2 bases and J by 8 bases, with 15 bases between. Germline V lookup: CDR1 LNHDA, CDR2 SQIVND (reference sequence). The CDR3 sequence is CASSIMGQIGEKLFF. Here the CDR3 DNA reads TGTGCCAGTAGTATAATGGGGCAGATCGGAGAAAAACTGTTTTTT.

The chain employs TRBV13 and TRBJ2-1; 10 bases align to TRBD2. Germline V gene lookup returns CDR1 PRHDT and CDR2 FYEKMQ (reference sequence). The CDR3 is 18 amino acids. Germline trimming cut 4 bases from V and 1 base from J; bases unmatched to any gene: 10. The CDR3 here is CASSSFERGGLSYNEQFF. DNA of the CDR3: TGTGCCAGCAGCTCTTTTGAGCGGGGGGGCTTATCCTACAATGAGCAGTTCTTC.

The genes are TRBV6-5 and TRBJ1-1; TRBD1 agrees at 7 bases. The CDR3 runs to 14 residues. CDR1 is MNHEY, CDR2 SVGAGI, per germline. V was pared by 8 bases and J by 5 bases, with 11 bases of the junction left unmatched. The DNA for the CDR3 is TGTGCCAGCGAAACCCGACAGGGTTGGACTGAAGCTTTCTTT. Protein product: CASETRQGWTEAFF.